The source of this TCR beta chain is a study of cytomegalovirus exposure and HLA in healthy donors. Across the whole study: Unique TCR beta sequences numbering approximately 120 million came from 150 million to 200 million T cells in an earlier analysis. Tens of millions of unique TCR sequences came from HLA-typed donors in an early release.

V was clipped by 1 base and J by 4 bases, with 19 bases between them. CDR1 is SEHNR, CDR2 FQNEAQ, per germline (reference sequence). CDR3 length: 17 residues. Of note for this clone: Its target is unknown.

The PCR was carried out with 60 Vbeta primers and 13 Jbeta primers. TCRdb's table, derived via immunoSEQ multiplex PCR, lists solely in-frame clones and lacks some. The sample yields over 250,000 clones, 70% to 90% seen once. Study-wide findings and caveats: Researchers reported in a later analysis that common viral pathogens appeared linked to several top clusters. The likely origin of a cluster of highly shared sequence variants was a sequencing artifact.

This TCR came from a middle-aged man in good health and CMV-seropositive. The sequencing input was PBMCs. The rearrangement uses TRBV7-9 and TRBJ2-5; D is perhaps TRBD2 (6 bases). The CDR3 nucleotides read TGTGCCAGCAGCTTAGTGACCACCGGGGAGGTGAGAGAGACCCAGTACTTC. This translates into CASSLVTTGEVRETQYF.